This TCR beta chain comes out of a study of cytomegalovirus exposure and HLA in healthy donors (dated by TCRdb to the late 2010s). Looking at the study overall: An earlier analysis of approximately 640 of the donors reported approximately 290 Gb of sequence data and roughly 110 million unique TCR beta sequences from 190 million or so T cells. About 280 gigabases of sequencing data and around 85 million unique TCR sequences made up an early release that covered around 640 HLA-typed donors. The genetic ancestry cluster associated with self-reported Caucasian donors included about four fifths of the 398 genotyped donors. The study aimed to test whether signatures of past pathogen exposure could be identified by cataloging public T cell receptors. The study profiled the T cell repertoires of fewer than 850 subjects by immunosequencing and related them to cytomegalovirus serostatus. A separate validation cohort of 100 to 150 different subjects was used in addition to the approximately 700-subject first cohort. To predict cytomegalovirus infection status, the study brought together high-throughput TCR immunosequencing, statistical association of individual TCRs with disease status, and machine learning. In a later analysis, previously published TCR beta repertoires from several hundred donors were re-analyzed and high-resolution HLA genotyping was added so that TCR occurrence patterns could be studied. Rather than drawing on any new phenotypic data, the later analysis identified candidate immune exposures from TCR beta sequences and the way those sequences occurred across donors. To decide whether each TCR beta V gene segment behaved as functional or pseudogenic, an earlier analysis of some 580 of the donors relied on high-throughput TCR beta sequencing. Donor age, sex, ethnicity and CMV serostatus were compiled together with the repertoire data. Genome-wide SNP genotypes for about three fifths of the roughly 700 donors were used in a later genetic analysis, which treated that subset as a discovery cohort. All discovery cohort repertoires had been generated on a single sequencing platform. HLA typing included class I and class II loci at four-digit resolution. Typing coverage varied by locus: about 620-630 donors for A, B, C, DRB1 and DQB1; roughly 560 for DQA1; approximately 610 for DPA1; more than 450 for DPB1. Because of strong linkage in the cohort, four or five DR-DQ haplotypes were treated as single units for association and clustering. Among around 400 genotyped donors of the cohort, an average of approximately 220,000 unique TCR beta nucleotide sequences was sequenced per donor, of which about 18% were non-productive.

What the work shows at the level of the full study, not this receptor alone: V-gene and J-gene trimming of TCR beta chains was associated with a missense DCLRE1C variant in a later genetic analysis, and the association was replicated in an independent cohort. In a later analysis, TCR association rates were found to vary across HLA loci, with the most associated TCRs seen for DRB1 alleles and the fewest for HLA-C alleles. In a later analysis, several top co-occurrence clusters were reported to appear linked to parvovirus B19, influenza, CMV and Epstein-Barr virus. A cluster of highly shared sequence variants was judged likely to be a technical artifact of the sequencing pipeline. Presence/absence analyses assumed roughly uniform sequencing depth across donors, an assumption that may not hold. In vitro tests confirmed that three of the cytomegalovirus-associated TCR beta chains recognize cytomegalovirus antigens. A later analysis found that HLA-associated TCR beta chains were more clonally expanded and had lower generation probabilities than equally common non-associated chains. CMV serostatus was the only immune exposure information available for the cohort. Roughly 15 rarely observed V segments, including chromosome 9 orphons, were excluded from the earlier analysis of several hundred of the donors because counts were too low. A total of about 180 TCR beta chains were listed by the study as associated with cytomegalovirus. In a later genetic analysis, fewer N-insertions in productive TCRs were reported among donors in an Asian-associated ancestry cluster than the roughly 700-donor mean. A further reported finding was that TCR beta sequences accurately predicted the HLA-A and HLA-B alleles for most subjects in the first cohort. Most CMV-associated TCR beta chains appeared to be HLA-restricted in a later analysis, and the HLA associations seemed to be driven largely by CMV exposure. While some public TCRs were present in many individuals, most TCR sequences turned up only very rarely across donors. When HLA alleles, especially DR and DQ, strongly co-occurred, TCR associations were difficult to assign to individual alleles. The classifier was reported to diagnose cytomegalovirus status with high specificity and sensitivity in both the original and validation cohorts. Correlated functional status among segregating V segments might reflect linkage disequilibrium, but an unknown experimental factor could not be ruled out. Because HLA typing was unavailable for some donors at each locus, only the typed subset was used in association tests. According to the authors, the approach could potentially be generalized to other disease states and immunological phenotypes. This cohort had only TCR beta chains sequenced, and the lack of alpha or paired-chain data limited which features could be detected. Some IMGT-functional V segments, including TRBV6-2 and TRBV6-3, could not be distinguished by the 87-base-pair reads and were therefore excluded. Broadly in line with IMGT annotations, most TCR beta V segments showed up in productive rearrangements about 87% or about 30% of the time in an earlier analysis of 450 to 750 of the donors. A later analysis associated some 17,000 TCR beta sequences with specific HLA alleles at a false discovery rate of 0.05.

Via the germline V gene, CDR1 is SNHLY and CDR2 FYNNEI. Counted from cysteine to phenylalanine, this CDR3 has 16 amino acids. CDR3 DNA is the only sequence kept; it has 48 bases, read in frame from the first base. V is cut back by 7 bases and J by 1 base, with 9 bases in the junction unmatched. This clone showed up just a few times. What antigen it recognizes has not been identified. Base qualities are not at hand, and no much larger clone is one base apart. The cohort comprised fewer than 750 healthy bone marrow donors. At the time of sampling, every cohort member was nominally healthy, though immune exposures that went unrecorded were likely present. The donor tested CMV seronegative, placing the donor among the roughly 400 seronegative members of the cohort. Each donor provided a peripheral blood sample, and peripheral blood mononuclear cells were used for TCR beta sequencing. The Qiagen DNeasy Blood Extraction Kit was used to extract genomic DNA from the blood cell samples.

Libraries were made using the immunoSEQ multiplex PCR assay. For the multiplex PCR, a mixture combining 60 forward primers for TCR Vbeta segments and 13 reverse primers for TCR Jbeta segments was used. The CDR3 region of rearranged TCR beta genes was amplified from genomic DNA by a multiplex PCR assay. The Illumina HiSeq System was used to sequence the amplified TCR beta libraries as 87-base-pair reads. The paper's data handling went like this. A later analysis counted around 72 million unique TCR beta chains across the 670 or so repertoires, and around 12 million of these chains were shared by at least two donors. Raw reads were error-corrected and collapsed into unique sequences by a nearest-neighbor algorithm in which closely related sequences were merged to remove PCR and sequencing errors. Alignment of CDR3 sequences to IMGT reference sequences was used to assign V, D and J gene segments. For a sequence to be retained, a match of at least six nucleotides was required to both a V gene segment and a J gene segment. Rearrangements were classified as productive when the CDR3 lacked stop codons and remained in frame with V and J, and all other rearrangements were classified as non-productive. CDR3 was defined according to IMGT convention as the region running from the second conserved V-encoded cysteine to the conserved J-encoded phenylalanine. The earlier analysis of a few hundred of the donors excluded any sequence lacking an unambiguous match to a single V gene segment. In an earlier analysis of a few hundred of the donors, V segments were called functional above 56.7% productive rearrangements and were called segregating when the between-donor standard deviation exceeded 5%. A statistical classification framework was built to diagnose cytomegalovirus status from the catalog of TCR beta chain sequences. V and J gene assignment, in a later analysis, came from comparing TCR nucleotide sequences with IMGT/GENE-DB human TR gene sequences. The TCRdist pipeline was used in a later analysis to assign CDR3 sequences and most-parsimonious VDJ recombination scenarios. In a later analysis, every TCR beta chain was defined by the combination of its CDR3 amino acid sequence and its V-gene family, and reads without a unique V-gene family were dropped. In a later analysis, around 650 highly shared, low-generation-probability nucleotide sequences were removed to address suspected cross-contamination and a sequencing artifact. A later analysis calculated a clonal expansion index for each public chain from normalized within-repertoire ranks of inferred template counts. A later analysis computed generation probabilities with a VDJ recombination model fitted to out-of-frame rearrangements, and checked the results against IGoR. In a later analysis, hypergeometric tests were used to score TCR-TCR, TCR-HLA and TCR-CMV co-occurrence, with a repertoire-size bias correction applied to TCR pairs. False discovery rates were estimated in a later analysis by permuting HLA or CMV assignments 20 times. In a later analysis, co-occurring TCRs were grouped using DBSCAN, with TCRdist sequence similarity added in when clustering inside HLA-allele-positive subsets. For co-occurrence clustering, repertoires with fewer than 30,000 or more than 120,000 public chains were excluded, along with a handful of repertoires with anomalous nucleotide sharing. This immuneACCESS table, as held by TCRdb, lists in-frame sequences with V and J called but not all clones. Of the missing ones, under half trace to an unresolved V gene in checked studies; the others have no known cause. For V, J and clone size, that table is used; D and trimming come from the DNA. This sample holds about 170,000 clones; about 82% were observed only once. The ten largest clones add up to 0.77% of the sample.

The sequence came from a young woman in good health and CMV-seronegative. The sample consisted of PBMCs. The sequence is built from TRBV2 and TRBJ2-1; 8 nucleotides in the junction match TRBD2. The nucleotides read TGTGCCAGCATCTCGAGCGGGAGCGGTTCCTACAATGAGCAGTTCTTC. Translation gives CASISSGSGSYNEQFF.